These 32 T cell receptor beta chains share one sample of origin, sequenced in a study of CD8 T cells in Susac syndrome. Reverse transcription used roughly 0.45 to 1 ug RNA and random hexamers. TCRdb redid the calling of the immunoSEQ multiplex PCR reads with MiXCR, one entry per CDR3 protein. Of some 150,000 distinct CDR3 sequences listed, roughly 95% are singletons. The specimen sequenced was CD8+ T cells from PBMCs. Every receptor here comes from a human donor with multiple sclerosis.

This rearrangement joins TRBV30 to TRBJ2-5, with 8 bases that match TRBD1. V lost 3 bases to trimming and J lost 5 bases; unmatched junction nucleotides: 8. The CDR3 loop spans 14 amino acids. The germline CDR1 and CDR2 sequences are GTSNPN and SVGIG (reference sequence). CDR3 bases: TGTGCCTGGAGCGAGGGACAGGCGATGGAGACCCAGTACTTC. This gives the protein CAWSEGQAMETQYF.

This rearrangement joins TRBV20-1 to TRBJ2-7; tentatively, D is TRBD2 (5 bases). The V gene lost 1 base and the J gene lost 2 bases, with 12 bases spanning the gap. The length of the CDR3 is 14 residues. Germline CDR1 reads DFQATT; CDR2 reads SNEGSKA (reference sequence). CDR3 in amino acids: CSARVWGAPYEQYF. CDR3 DNA sequence: TGCAGTGCTAGAGTCTGGGGAGCCCCCTACGAGCAGTACTTC.

V and J are TRBV12-3 or TRBV12-4 and TRBJ1-6; possible D gene TRBD1, 6 bases. The CDR3 length is 14 residues. Trimming removed 6 bases from V and 7 bases from J, with 13 bases in between. The CDR3: CASRPGDWNSPLHF. For the CDR3, the DNA is TGTGCCAGCAGACCAGGGGATTGGAATTCACCCCTCCACTTT.

The V call is TRBV12-3 or TRBV12-4, the J call TRBJ1-6; D is uncertain. Trimming took off 3 bases at V and 10 bases at J, with 13 bases between the two ends. The CDR3 has 14 amino acids. The CDR3 DNA follows: TGTGCCAGCAGTTTGGCCTATTCAAGCTCACCCCTCCACTTT. It encodes CASSLAYSSSPLHF.

This chain connects TRBV11-2 to TRBJ2-7; 9 positions agree with TRBD2. Germline values: CDR1 SGHAT, CDR2 FQNNGV. The V and J ends lost 2 bases and 4 bases, in that order; junction bases with no gene match: 6. This CDR3 has 15 residues. The CDR3: CASSLRGSGGYEQYF. The CDR3 DNA reads TGTGCCAGCAGCTTAAGGGGTAGCGGGGGATACGAGCAGTACTTC.

This chain's CDR3 is CSAKSRQGAFF. In nucleotides, the CDR3 is TGCAGCGCGAAGTCCCGGCAGGGAGCTTTCTTT. The rearrangement uses TRBV29-1 and TRBJ1-1, with D perhaps matching TRBD1 (5 bases). V was pared by 7 bases and J by 10 bases, with 16 bases between. Germline values: CDR1 SQVTM, CDR2 ANQGSEA. The CDR3 loop spans 11 amino acids.

The chain is built from TRBV29-1 and TRBJ1-2, with D perhaps TRBD1 (5 bases). Trimming stripped 6 bases from V and 3 bases from J, with 20 bases between. Looked up from germline, CDR1 is SQVTM and CDR2 is ANQGSEA. CDR3 length: 15 amino acids. The CDR3 sequence: CSVVPMTTEDYGYTF. Written as DNA, the CDR3 is TGCAGCGTCGTACCTATGACGACAGAGGACTATGGCTACACCTTC.

This chain connects TRBV5-1 to TRBJ2-7; TRBD1 matches at 9 bases. This CDR3 contains 15 residues. Per the germline V gene, CDR1 is SGHRS and CDR2 is YFSETQ. The junction had 7 bases not matched to a gene; V was cut back by 0 bases and J by 6 bases. The CDR3 coding sequence is TGCGCCAGCAGCTTGGCAGGGACAGGGCCCCGCGAGCAGTACTTC. Translation: CASSLAGTGPREQYF.

The chain has TRBV29-1 and TRBJ1-1; D might be TRBD1 (5 bases). CDR3 size: 11 residues. Germline V CDR1 and CDR2: SQVTM, ANQGSEA. The V gene lost 5 bases and the J gene lost 5 bases, with 9 bases spanning the gap. CDR3 in DNA: TGCAGCGTTAAGGGGAGGACTGAAGCTTTCTTT. Its protein is CSVKGRTEAFF.

This rearrangement joins TRBV9 to TRBJ2-1, with 9 bases that match TRBD1. The V gene's germline CDR1 is SGDLS and CDR2 YYNGEE. V gave up 7 bases and J gave up 10 bases; unmatched junction bases: 15. CDR3 size: 15 residues. The CDR3 DNA is TGTGCCAGCTCCTTAGGCGGGACAGGGTTCCTAGAGCAGTTCTTC. Translation: CASSLGGTGFLEQFF.

This sequence joins TRBV5-6 and TRBJ2-5, with 11 bases that match TRBD1. V shed 4 bases, J shed 5 bases, and the junction held 7 bases outside the gene matches. Germline V CDR1 and CDR2: SGHDT, YYEEEE. The CDR3 covers 15 residues. CDR3 loop: CASSPSGQGAETQYF. The CDR3 DNA reads TGTGCCAGCAGCCCGTCCGGACAGGGGGCCGAGACCCAGTACTTC. The whole variable domain, remainder taken from reference TRBV5-6 and TRBJ2-5, is DAGVTQSPTHLIKTRGQQVTLRCSPKSGHDTVSWYQQALGQGPQFIFQYYEEEERQRGNFPDRFSGHQFPNYSSELNVNALLLGDSALYLCASSPSGQGAETQYFGPGTRLLVL.

J is TRBJ2-2 and V is TRBV29-1, with a possible D match to TRBD2 (5 bases). Trimming pared 4 bases from V and 5 bases from J, leaving 8 bases between. CDR1 SQVTM and CDR2 ANQGSEA come from the germline V gene. CDR3 size: 12 residues. The DNA of the CDR3 is TGCAGCGTTGTTCGGGGTACCGGGGAGCTGTTTTTT. It codes for CSVVRGTGELFF.

This rearrangement joins TRBV7-9 to TRBJ2-2; 7 bases are a match to TRBD2. The CDR3 spans 15 residues. V dropped 3 bases and J dropped 2; count of bases not matched to a gene: 3. CDR1 and CDR2 (germline): SEHNR, FQNEAQ (reference sequence). The CDR3 DNA is TGTGCCAGCAGCTTCAGCGGGGACAACACCGGGGAGCTGTTTTTT. It encodes CASSFSGDNTGELFF.

The chain's CDR3 is CASSSPGDPEAFF. The CDR3 nucleotides read TGTGCCAGCTCATCGCCAGGGGACCCTGAAGCTTTCTTT. The gene calls are TRBV18 and TRBJ1-1; a weak D match, TRBD1 (6 bases). There are 13 residues in the CDR3. The germline gives CDR1 KGHSH, CDR2 LQKENI. V dropped 5 bases and J dropped 6 bases, with 13 bases sitting between them.

V and J are TRBV30 and TRBJ2-1; TRBD1 agrees at 7 bases. CDR3 length: 13 residues. J was trimmed by 4 bases and V by 7 bases; bases with no gene match: 7. Germline CDR1 reads GTSNPN; CDR2 reads SVGIG (reference sequence). CDR3 sequence reads: CALATGPYNEQFF. The CDR3 nucleotides read TGTGCCTTAGCGACAGGGCCTTACAATGAGCAGTTCTTC.

The V gene is TRBV7-9, the J gene TRBJ1-1; unclear D gene. This CDR3 contains 15 residues. In germline, CDR1 is SEHNR, CDR2 FQNEAQ (reference sequence). Trimming pared 1 base from V and 1 base from J, leaving 10 bases between. CDR3 nucleotide sequence: TGTGCCAGCAGCTTAGTGGTGGTGGGGAACACTGAAGCTTTCTTT. Translated, it gives CASSLVVVGNTEAFF.

This sequence joins TRBV30 and TRBJ1-1; no reliable D call. The V and J ends lost 5 bases and 2 bases respectively, with 6 bases between them. This CDR3 region has 11 residues. Germline lookup yields CDR1 GTSNPN and CDR2 SVGIG (reference sequence). CDR3 protein: CAWGKNTEAFF. CDR3 nucleotide sequence: TGTGCCTGGGGAAAAAACACTGAAGCTTTCTTT.

This sequence joins TRBV29-1 and TRBJ2-2; D not certain. Germline V gene lookup returns CDR1 SQVTM and CDR2 ANQGSEA. The CDR3 extends over 12 amino acids. The V and J ends lost 5 bases and 1 base respectively, with 5 bases between them. CDR3 in DNA: TGCAGCGTTTGTGGGAACACCGGGGAGCTGTTTTTT. Translating it yields CSVCGNTGELFF.

The sample holds a few counts of this clonotype. The gene calls are TRBV12-3 or TRBV12-4 and TRBJ2-3; D gene uncertain. This CDR3 has 11 amino acids. Trimming cost V 6 bases and J 5 bases, with 6 bases left between them. CDR3 in amino acids: CASSFGDTQYF. The CDR3 DNA sequence: TGTGCCAGCAGCTTCGGAGATACGCAGTATTTT.

The table lists this clonotype with a count of one. This chain connects TRBV21-1 to TRBJ2-1; the table's D call of TRBD2 was not tested on the DNA. TRBV21-1 is reported as a pseudogene. This CDR3 contains 17 residues. DNA of the CDR3: TGTGCCAGCAGCAATGGACTAGCGGTGAGCTCCTACAATGAGCAGTTCTTC. Amino acid sequence: CASSNGLAVSSYNEQFF.

The chain employs TRBV7-9 and TRBJ2-5; D may correspond to TRBD1 or TRBD2 (5 bases each). V was clipped by 0 bases and J by 2 bases, with 13 bases between them. The CDR3 spans 16 residues. The germline V gene encodes CDR1 SEHNR and CDR2 FQNEAQ (reference sequence). CDR3 in amino acids: CASSLAVRETQETQYF. The CDR3 DNA sequence: TGTGCCAGCAGCTTAGCTGTCAGGGAGACGCAAGAGACCCAGTACTTC.

The table lists this clonotype with a count of one. The chain joins TRBV5-4 to TRBJ2-1, with a weak D call TRBD1 (5 bases). Germline V CDR1 and CDR2: SGHNT, YYREEE (reference sequence). The ends were cut back, 4 bases at V and 0 bases at J, with 11 bases in the middle. There are 15 residues in the CDR3. The CDR3 coding sequence is TGTGCCAGCAGCCTGGACACAGACTCCTACAATGAGCAGTTCTTC. Translated: CASSLDTDSYNEQFF. The full variable domain, rest sourced from reference TRBV5-4 and TRBJ2-1, is ETGVTQSPTHLIKTRGQQVTLRCSSQSGHNTVSWYQQALGQGPQFIFQYYREEENGRGNFPPRFSGLQFPNYSSELNVNALELDDSALYLCASSLDTDSYNEQFFGPGTRLTVL.

The chain uses TRBV7-8 and TRBJ2-1; TRBD2 aligns across 16 bases. Germline values: CDR1 SGHVS, CDR2 FQNEAQ. This CDR3 is 19 amino acids long. Germline trimming cut 3 bases from V and 8 bases from J; bases unmatched to any gene: 13. The CDR3 sequence: CASSLYGTSGGVIRDEQFF. The CDR3, as DNA: TGTGCCAGCAGCTTGTACGGGACTAGCGGGGGGGTAATTAGGGATGAGCAGTTCTTC.

This clonotype has a handful of counts. The chain links TRBV30 to TRBJ2-4, with D perhaps being TRBD1 or TRBD2 (5 bases each). Between the trimmed V and J ends, which lost 3 bases and 8 bases, there was a span of 14 bases. The length of the CDR3 is 13 residues. Germline loops: CDR1 GTSNPN, CDR2 SVGIG (reference sequence). In DNA form, the CDR3 reads TGTGCCTGGAGCGGTGAGGGGATTGACATTCAGTACTTC. Its translation is CAWSGEGIDIQYF.

The rearrangement joins TRBV7-2 to TRBJ2-3; D remains unclear. The CDR3 covers 16 residues. Germline values: CDR1 SGHTA, CDR2 FQGNSA. The ends were cut back, 3 bases at V and 2 bases at J, with 15 bases in the middle. The CDR3 sequence: CASSFRSNPSTDTQYF. DNA of the CDR3: TGTGCCAGCAGCTTCAGAAGTAACCCCTCCACAGATACGCAGTATTTT.

The chain is built from TRBV4-1 and TRBJ2-7; no firm D call. With 0 bases removed from V and 0 bases from J, the gap between germline ends came to 12 bases. Germline-derived CDR1 and CDR2 are MGHRA and YSYEKL. The length of the CDR3 is 16 residues. CDR3 in amino acids: CASSQESSSSSYEQYF. DNA for the CDR3: TGCGCCAGCAGCCAAGAATCGAGCTCGAGCTCCTACGAGCAGTACTTC.

The rearrangement joins TRBV18 to TRBJ2-4, with 8 bases aligning to TRBD1. CDR1 and CDR2 from the germline V gene are KGHSH and LQKENI. This CDR3 is 17 amino acids long. Germline trimming cut 6 bases from V and 0 bases from J; bases unmatched to any gene: 10. Here the CDR3 reads CASSRTMGQEAKNIQYF. CDR3 in DNA: TGTGCCAGCTCCCGAACTATGGGACAGGAAGCCAAAAACATTCAGTACTTC. The variable domain in full, completed from reference TRBV18 and TRBJ2-4, reads NAGVMQNPRHLVRRRGQEARLRCSPMKGHSHVYWYRQLPEEGLKFMVYLQKENIIDESGMPKERFSAEFPKEGPSILRIQQVVRGDSAAYFCASSRTMGQEAKNIQYFGAGTRLSVL.

The genes are TRBV23-1 and TRBJ1-1; possible D gene TRBD1, 5 bases. TRBV23-1 is identified as an open reading frame with a role that is uncertain. This CDR3 comprises 15 residues. V dropped 7 bases and J dropped 8 bases, with 23 bases sitting between them. The CDR3 DNA is TGCGCCAGCACACCGCCCCCGGGGGAGTGTCCCGAAGCTTTCTTT. It specifies CASTPPPGECPEAFF.

Remarks on this clonotype: The DNA is left out, because the CDR3 cannot be placed on it with certainty; the CDR3 is given as TCRdb lists it. V is TRBV5-4 and J is TRBJ2-7; no DNA check was done on the table's D call, TRBD1. CDR1 and CDR2 from the germline V gene are SGHNT and YYREEE (reference sequence). With termini counted, the CDR3 has 15 amino acids. The CDR3 here is CASSFGPGGGYEQYV.

This clonotype has a single count. V usage is TRBV30 and J usage is TRBJ2-1; a possible D gene is TRBD1 (5 bases). V was pared by 6 bases and J by 6 bases, with 15 bases between. Germline V lookup: CDR1 GTSNPN, CDR2 SVGIG (reference sequence). The CDR3 has 13 amino acids. Written as DNA, the CDR3 is TGTGCCTGTACAGGAGATATGGGCAATGAGCAGTTCTTC. It translates to CACTGDMGNEQFF.

The chain joins TRBV7-6 to TRBJ2-1; 8 bases fit TRBD1. Unmatched junction bases numbered 9, after V lost 2 bases and J lost 0 bases. Germline lookup yields CDR1 SGHVS and CDR2 FNYEAQ. This CDR3 spans 18 amino acids. The CDR3 DNA reads TGTGCCAGCAGCTTAAATGCAGGGGGCCCGAGCTCCTACAATGAGCAGTTCTTC. Its translation is CASSLNAGGPSSYNEQFF.

The chain recombines TRBV29-1 with TRBJ1-3; D not resolved. This CDR3 has 14 amino acids. V was pared by 0 bases and J by 3 bases, with 9 bases between. Per germline, CDR1 SQVTM and CDR2 ANQGSEA. CDR3 region: CSVEDRAVGNTIYF. The CDR3 DNA reads TGCAGCGTTGAAGATCGGGCCGTTGGAAACACCATATATTTT.